The source of this T cell receptor beta chain is a study of TIL therapy for anti-PD-1-resistant metastatic lung cancer. About the research overall: Median tumor mutation burden was under 1.9 mutations per megabase.

The CDR3 length is 14 residues. The junction had 4 bases not matched to a gene; V was cut back by 3 bases and J by 9 bases. Germline lookup yields CDR1 SGHDN and CDR2 FVKESK. Time point described: pre-treatment sample, taken before nivolumab and TIL therapy. Adults with stage 4 NSCLC were enrolled in a phase I trial. The libraries were made with immunoSEQ v3. Each library reached around 1.9 million read pairs, or roughly 5-6.5 million at deep level. Measured with immunoSEQ multiplex PCR; TCRdb has only the in-frame clones, and not every one. The sample lists fewer than 40,000 clones; 74% were seen once.

Material: blood, obtained at baseline. The receptor's source is a woman between 25 and 80 years old with non-small cell lung cancer. The chain has TRBV14 and TRBJ2-1; 11 bases fit TRBD2. The CDR3 bases are TGTGCCAGCAGCCATTTACTAGCGGGAGCTGAGCAGTTCTTC. This gives the protein CASSHLLAGAEQFF.